This T cell receptor (beta chain) was observed in a study of blood T cell repertoires in COVID-19. Across the study: From T cells, B-cell-depleted T cells, or PBMCs came the material, which was cDNA or gDNA.

Only in-frame clones appear in the TCRdb table, and some are missing; sequencing was by immunoSEQ multiplex PCR. Of almost 200,000 clones in the sample, about 82% are singletons; the top ten hold 0.9% to 0.95%. Patients from Seattle were sampled longitudinally, starting during active infection. This CDR3 has 13 amino acids. The germline V and J ends were trimmed by 1 base and 2 bases, with 6 bases remaining between them. Sequencing used peripheral blood. This clonotype was obtained from a man in his fifties or sixties with COVID-19, enrolled during active disease. This chain uses TRBV12-3 or TRBV12-4 with TRBJ2-7, with D unresolved. This chain's CDR3 is CASSLGQTYEQYF. The DNA of the CDR3 is TGTGCCAGCAGTTTAGGTCAGACCTACGAGCAGTACTTC.